The 23 T cell receptor beta chains reported below all come from one sample, sequenced in a study of OX40 agonist ivuxolimab in advanced cancers. Measured with immunoSEQ multiplex PCR; TCRdb has only the in-frame clones, and not every one. The table records some 55,000 clones, approximately 80% of them present only once. The starting material was CD4+ or CD8+ T cells sorted from blood, obtained in a trial of the OX40 agonist ivuxolimab. Receptor source: an adult with an advanced solid tumor such as melanoma, head and neck, liver or kidney cancer.

The chain couples TRBV5-1 to TRBJ1-1, with a tentative D call TRBD1 (5 bases). V lost 4 bases to trimming and J lost 1 base, with 14 bases between them. There are 15 residues in the CDR3. From germline, CDR1 is SGHRS and CDR2 YFSETQ. The chain's CDR3 is CASSPSRQQNTEAFF. CDR3 DNA sequence: TGCGCCAGCAGCCCCAGTAGACAGCAGAACACTGAAGCTTTCTTT.

V is TRBV5-1 and J is TRBJ1-1, with D possibly TRBD1 on 5 matching bases. This CDR3 contains 13 residues. The V and J ends lost 4 bases and 2 bases respectively, with 9 bases between them. Germline assignment: CDR1 SGHRS and CDR2 YFSETQ. The CDR3 DNA is TGCGCCAGCAGCCGTGACAGCAACACTGAAGCTTTCTTT. This codes for CASSRDSNTEAFF.

This rearrangement joins TRBV14 to TRBJ2-1; D unresolved. This CDR3 comprises 15 residues. Germline V lookup: CDR1 SGHDN, CDR2 FVKESK. V shed 8 bases and J shed 0 bases, with 14 bases lying between them. This CDR3 is CASYTRPSSYNEQFF. CDR3 nucleotide sequence: TGTGCCAGCTACACCAGGCCGAGCTCCTACAATGAGCAGTTCTTC.

V and J are TRBV11-2 and TRBJ1-2, with a weak D call TRBD1 (5 bases). Germline loops: CDR1 SGHAT, CDR2 FQNNGV. This CDR3 is 14 amino acids long. Trimming took off 2 bases at V and 6 bases at J, with 13 bases between the two ends. The CDR3: CASSLTQEGHGYTF. Written as DNA, the CDR3 is TGTGCCAGCAGCTTAACTCAGGAGGGACATGGCTACACCTTC. The variable domain in full, completed from reference TRBV11-2 and TRBJ1-2, reads EAGVAQSPRYKIIEKRQSVAFWCNPISGHATLYWYQQILGQGPKLLIQFQNNGVVDDSQLPKDRFSAERLKGVDSTLKIQPAKLEDSAVYLCASSLTQEGHGYTFGSGTRLTVV.

This chain links TRBV6-5 with TRBJ1-2; no firm D call. V lost 5 bases to trimming and J lost 0 bases, with 13 bases between them. The germline V gene encodes CDR1 MNHEY and CDR2 SVGAGI. CDR3 length: 15 amino acids. CDR3 residues: CASSTHGRANYGYTF. CDR3 coding DNA: TGTGCCAGCAGTACCCACGGGCGGGCTAACTATGGCTACACCTTC.

The chain combines TRBV9 with TRBJ2-7, with TRBD1 identical over 9 bases. The germline gives CDR1 SGDLS, CDR2 YYNGEE. Germline trimming cut 3 bases from V and 6 bases from J; bases unmatched to any gene: 4. This CDR3 has 13 residues. The CDR3 is CASSAWTGVEQYF. In DNA form, the CDR3 reads TGTGCCAGCAGCGCCTGGACAGGGGTCGAGCAGTACTTC.

The V and J genes are TRBV28 and TRBJ1-5; 9 bases match TRBD1. This CDR3 comprises 13 residues. Germline CDR1 MDHEN, CDR2 SYDVKM. The V and J ends lost 5 bases and 5 bases, in that order; junction bases with no gene match: 1. The CDR3 reads CASSRTGDQPQHF. The CDR3 DNA follows: TGTGCCAGCAGTAGGACAGGGGATCAGCCCCAGCATTTT.

The chain joins TRBV5-1 to TRBJ1-1, with 7 nucleotides matching TRBD1. The ends lost 0 bases at V and 5 bases at J; junction bases unmatched: 7. The CDR3 extends over 15 amino acids. Germline loops: CDR1 SGHRS, CDR2 YFSETQ. The CDR3 sequence: CASSLEGGRGTEAFF. Here the CDR3 DNA reads TGCGCCAGCAGCTTGGAAGGGGGCCGAGGGACTGAAGCTTTCTTT.

The V and J genes are TRBV5-6 and TRBJ1-3, with D tentatively TRBD1 (5 bases). There are 14 residues in the CDR3. V lost 4 bases and J lost 0, with 8 bases in between. From germline, CDR1 is SGHDT and CDR2 YYEEEE. The CDR3 region is CASSLGGSGNTIYF. In DNA form, the CDR3 reads TGTGCCAGCAGCCTCGGGGGCTCTGGAAACACCATATATTTT.

This CDR3 is CASSVDSVTYYGYTF. As DNA, the CDR3 is TGTGCCAGCAGTGTGGACAGTGTAACCTACTATGGCTACACCTTC. This chain links TRBV6-4 with TRBJ1-2; tentative D call: TRBD1 (6 bases). The V end was cut by 4 bases, the J end by 3 bases, with 15 bases between. This CDR3 spans 15 amino acids. Germline values: CDR1 MRHNA, CDR2 SNTAGT.

Of note for this clone: The junction does not match germline at one end; this may be a read error. The CDR3 reads CAWREGGDGHTF. CDR3 DNA: TGTGCCTGGAGAGAAGGGGGCGATGGCCACACCTTC. The V and J genes are TRBV30 and TRBJ1-2, with 7 bases matching TRBD1. Per the germline V gene, CDR1 is GTSNPN and CDR2 is SVGIG (reference sequence). The CDR3 sequence is 12 residues long.

This clone has a single count. The CDR3 reads CASRTSGRAGELFF. In nucleotides, the CDR3 is TGCGCCAGCAGAACTAGCGGGAGGGCCGGGGAGCTGTTTTTT. The chain couples TRBV10-2 to TRBJ2-2; 13 nucleotides align to TRBD2. The CDR3 extends over 14 amino acids. V gave up 6 bases and J gave up 6 bases; unmatched junction bases: 1. From germline, CDR1 is WSHSY and CDR2 SAAADI.

A single count supports this clone. This chain links TRBV6-6 with TRBJ2-7; D is possibly TRBD2 (6 bases). Germline CDR1 MNHNY, CDR2 SVGAGI (reference sequence). The CDR3 is made up of 14 amino acids. Trimming left V 2 bases short and J 3 bases short, with 11 bases between. This CDR3 is CASSYPSGLYEQYF. Written as DNA, the CDR3 is TGTGCCAGCAGTTACCCTTCGGGACTCTACGAGCAGTACTTC.

Only one count was recorded for this clone. V is TRBV4-1 and J is TRBJ2-2; tentatively, D is TRBD2 (6 bases). V dropped 2 bases and J dropped 4 bases, with 20 bases sitting between them. The CDR3 has 18 residues. Looked up from germline, CDR1 is MGHRA and CDR2 is YSYEKL. CDR3 nucleotide sequence: TGCGCCAGCAGCCAACGACTAGTTAAGGGGCTTGGCACCGGGGAGCTGTTTTTT. Encoded protein: CASSQRLVKGLGTGELFF.

The genes are TRBV6-6 and TRBJ1-5; D is ambiguous. In germline, CDR1 is MNHNY, CDR2 SVGAGI (reference sequence). This CDR3 region has 15 residues. The V end was cut by 1 base, the J end by 3 bases, with 10 bases between. CDR3 DNA: TGTGCCAGCAGTTACTATGGGGAAACCAATCAGCCCCAGCATTTT. It specifies CASSYYGETNQPQHF.

The V gene is TRBV5-1, the J gene TRBJ1-4; D is possibly TRBD1 (5 bases). V was pared by 4 bases and J by 4 bases, with 14 bases between. Germline V gene lookup returns CDR1 SGHRS and CDR2 YFSETQ. This CDR3 is 15 amino acids long. CDR3 sequence (DNA): TGCGCCAGCAGCATAATACATGGGGGTAATGAAAAACTGTTTTTT. Translating gives CASSIIHGGNEKLFF.

The chain employs TRBV10-3 and TRBJ1-3, with 7 bases matching TRBD1. The CDR3 loop spans 14 amino acids. The V segment lost 7 bases and the J segment 4 bases; nucleotides outside the gene matches: 7. Germline V gene data show CDR1 as ENHRY and CDR2 as SYGVKD. The CDR3 nucleotides are TGTGCCATCATGCGGGACAGTTCGGGAAACACCATATATTTT. It specifies CAIMRDSSGNTIYF.

Concerning this clone: Germline and junction disagree at one end, which may indicate a read error. The same CDR3 arises from other DNA sequences in this sample as well. The chain employs TRBV5-5 and TRBJ2-7, with D tentatively TRBD1 or TRBD2 (5 bases each). The V gene's germline CDR1 is SGHKS and CDR2 YYEKEE (reference sequence). This CDR3 region has 16 residues. The CDR3 reads CASSLYEGRVSYEQYF. DNA for the CDR3: TGTGCCAGCAGCTTGTACGAGGGGCGCGTCTCCTATGAGCAGTACTTC.

V is TRBV7-2 and J is TRBJ1-1; unclear D gene. The CDR3 has 11 residues. V was pared by 5 bases and J by 5 bases, with 6 bases between. The germline V gene has CDR1 SGHTA and CDR2 FQGNSA. The CDR3 DNA follows: TGTGCCAGCAGCCGAGGTACTGAAGCTTTCTTT. Protein: CASSRGTEAFF.

This clone has only a few counts. The V gene is TRBV19, the J gene TRBJ1-2, with TRBD1 as a possible D gene (6 bases). This CDR3 has 15 residues. V dropped 7 bases and J dropped 4 bases, with 19 bases sitting between them. Germline loops: CDR1 LNHDA, CDR2 SQIVND (reference sequence). The DNA of the CDR3 is TGTGCCAGTACCCTTAGGGGGGACCGAGGCTATGGCTACACCTTC. Its translation: CASTLRGDRGYGYTF.

V and J are TRBV5-4 and TRBJ1-1; 7 bases fit TRBD1. Trimming removed 5 bases from V and 2 bases from J; junction bases left unmatched: 6. Germline V gene lookup returns CDR1 SGHNT and CDR2 YYREEE (reference sequence). CDR3 length: 14 amino acids. CDR3 in amino acids: CASRQQGINTEAFF. The CDR3, as DNA: TGTGCCAGCAGACAACAGGGGATAAACACTGAAGCTTTCTTT.

The chain joins TRBV5-6 to TRBJ1-1, with D unresolved. V was cut by 6 bases and J by 1 base, with 10 bases left in between. CDR1 SGHDT and CDR2 YYEEEE come from the germline V gene. CDR3 length: 13 residues. For the CDR3, the DNA is TGTGCCAGCACTCTGATAGGGAACACTGAAGCTTTCTTT. It is translated as CASTLIGNTEAFF.

The rearrangement joins TRBV30 to TRBJ1-2, with D maybe TRBD1 (6 bases). Trimming took off 2 bases at V and 2 bases at J, with 12 bases between the two ends. The CDR3 spans 14 residues. In germline, CDR1 is GTSNPN, CDR2 SVGIG (reference sequence). This CDR3 reads CAWSKQGGNYGYTF. The CDR3 DNA reads as TGTGCCTGGAGTAAACAGGGTGGGAACTATGGCTACACCTTC.